One sample yielded the 15 T cell receptor beta chains listed below, sequenced in a study of cytomegalovirus exposure and HLA in healthy donors. The PCR was carried out with 60 Vbeta primers and 13 Jbeta primers. Using immunoSEQ multiplex PCR, the repertoire was profiled, and TCRdb retains in-frame clones only, with some absent. The sample consists of roughly 240,000 clones, about 77% of them appearing once. Sequenced input: PBMCs. Receptors were obtained from a boy aged 5-17 years in good health and CMV-seronegative.

The chain has TRBV28 and TRBJ2-5; D is possibly TRBD2 (5 bases). V dropped 2 bases and J dropped 5 bases, with 15 bases sitting between them. Germline lookup yields CDR1 MDHEN and CDR2 SYDVKM. The CDR3 consists of 15 residues. CDR3 sequence reads: CASSLRSAALETQYF. CDR3 nucleotides: TGTGCCAGCAGTTTAAGGTCAGCGGCTTTGGAGACCCAGTACTTC.

The chain carries TRBV7-8 and TRBJ1-2; D is unresolved. Trimming cost V 3 bases and J 4 bases, with 9 bases left between them. The CDR3 loop spans 13 amino acids. Germline-derived CDR1 and CDR2 are SGHVS and FQNEAQ. The CDR3 is CASSLNIIYGYTF. CDR3 nucleotides: TGTGCCAGCAGCTTGAACATCATCTATGGCTACACCTTC.

The V and J genes are TRBV6-6 and TRBJ2-6, with D hard to call. With 7 bases removed from V and 0 bases from J, the gap between germline ends came to 7 bases. CDR1 is MNHNY and CDR2 is SVGAGI in the germline V gene (reference sequence). The CDR3 consists of 14 residues. CDR3 coding DNA: TGTGCCAGCACAGGTAGCTCTGGGGCCAACGTCCTGACTTTC. This gives the protein CASTGSSGANVLTF.

The V gene is TRBV6-6, the J gene TRBJ1-1; D ambiguous. This CDR3 comprises 13 residues. Trimming left V 6 bases short and J 7 bases short, with 15 bases between. The germline V gene encodes CDR1 MNHNY and CDR2 SVGAGI (reference sequence). CDR3 loop: CASRGYIGIEAFF. The CDR3, as DNA: TGTGCCAGCAGGGGCTATATCGGGATTGAAGCTTTCTTT.

This clone was detected a few times. The gene calls are TRBV13 and TRBJ1-1; D gene unclear. Germline CDR1 PRHDT, CDR2 FYEKMQ (reference sequence). Trimming pared 5 bases from V and 0 bases from J, leaving 4 bases between. This CDR3 region has 12 residues. The CDR3 nucleotides read TGTGCCAGCAGCCCCATGAACACTGAAGCTTTCTTT. This translates into CASSPMNTEAFF.

The V gene is TRBV30, the J gene TRBJ1-2; 8 bases map to TRBD1. Germline V gene lookup returns CDR1 GTSNPN and CDR2 SVGIG (reference sequence). This CDR3 is 13 amino acids long. CDR3 region: CARTGRSNYGYTF. CDR3 in DNA: TGTGCTCGGACAGGGAGATCTAACTATGGCTACACCTTC.

The rearrangement links TRBV11-3 to TRBJ2-1; TRBD1 matches 7 bases. This CDR3 has 13 residues. The V gene's germline CDR1 is SGHNT and CDR2 YENEEA. The trim removed 3 bases at V and 8 bases at J, leaving 4 bases unmatched. The CDR3 nucleotides read TGTGCCAGCAGCTTGAAGGGGGCGGATGAGCAGTTCTTC. Translated, it gives CASSLKGADEQFF.

V and J are TRBV6-6 and TRBJ1-2, with 7 positions matching TRBD1. Germline lookup yields CDR1 MNHNY and CDR2 SVGAGI (reference sequence). The CDR3 consists of 14 residues. V was clipped by 5 bases and J by 4 bases; unmatched bases: 7. The CDR3 DNA is TGTGCCAGCAGTCAACAGGGGAGTCCCTATGGCTACACCTTC. It translates to CASSQQGSPYGYTF.

The J gene is TRBJ1-2, the V gene TRBV5-6; D is uncertain. Trimming removed 2 bases from V and 7 bases from J, with 12 bases in between. This CDR3 is built from 13 residues. Germline lookup yields CDR1 SGHDT and CDR2 YYEEEE. In nucleotides, the CDR3 is TGTGCCAGCAGCTTCGGGTCCGGGAGTGGCTACACCTTC. Protein product: CASSFGSGSGYTF.

This sequence joins TRBV5-4 and TRBJ2-7; 8 bases agree with TRBD1. Germline values: CDR1 SGHNT, CDR2 YYREEE (reference sequence). CDR3 size: 14 residues. The V and J ends lost 3 bases and 5 bases, in that order; junction bases with no gene match: 7. CDR3 nucleotides: TGTGCCAGCAGCTCCGGACAGGGTAACCACGAGCAGTACTTC. Encoded protein: CASSSGQGNHEQYF.

The chain's CDR3 is CASSPGGRGRTGELFF. The CDR3 DNA follows: TGTGCCAGCAGCCCCGGGGGCAGGGGGCGCACCGGGGAGCTGTTTTTT. The chain links TRBV5-4 to TRBJ2-2, with 8 bases identical to TRBD1. There are 16 residues in the CDR3. Trimming took 4 bases from V and 4 from J; bases not matched to a gene: 9. Germline V gives CDR1 SGHNT, CDR2 YYREEE (reference sequence).

The CDR3 nucleotides read TGTGCCAGCAGCCGGGAGGGTTGGGGCACTGAAGCTTTCTTT. As protein: CASSREGWGTEAFF. The V call is TRBV7-9, the J call TRBJ1-1; D not certain. This CDR3 region has 14 residues. Germline-derived CDR1 and CDR2 are SEHNR and FQNEAQ (reference sequence). The germline V and J ends were trimmed by 5 bases and 4 bases, with 14 bases remaining between them.

V usage is TRBV14 and J usage is TRBJ1-2; D gene unclear. Between the trimmed V and J ends, which lost 1 base and 8 bases, there was a span of 11 bases. The germline gives CDR1 SGHDN, CDR2 FVKESK. The CDR3 runs 13 residues. In DNA form, the CDR3 reads TGTGCCAGCAGCCAAGCTTGGGAGTGGGGCTACACCTTC. Translating it yields CASSQAWEWGYTF.

The V gene is TRBV11-3, the J gene TRBJ2-1, with D maybe TRBD1 (6 bases). V lost 5 bases and J lost 7, with 15 bases in between. The CDR3 is made up of 14 amino acids. Germline assignment: CDR1 SGHNT and CDR2 YENEEA. CDR3 nucleotide sequence: TGTGCCAGCAGCCCACTGACAGGTCCTAATGAGCAGTTCTTC. Translated: CASSPLTGPNEQFF.

V usage is TRBV6-5 and J usage is TRBJ1-1, with D possibly being TRBD1 (6 bases). The CDR3 spans 13 residues. From germline, CDR1 is MNHEY and CDR2 SVGAGI. Trimming took 10 bases from V and 7 from J, leaving 19 bases between them. CDR3 protein: CATQRAGAVEAFF. The CDR3 nucleotides read TGTGCCACACAAAGAGCAGGGGCCGTTGAAGCTTTCTTT.